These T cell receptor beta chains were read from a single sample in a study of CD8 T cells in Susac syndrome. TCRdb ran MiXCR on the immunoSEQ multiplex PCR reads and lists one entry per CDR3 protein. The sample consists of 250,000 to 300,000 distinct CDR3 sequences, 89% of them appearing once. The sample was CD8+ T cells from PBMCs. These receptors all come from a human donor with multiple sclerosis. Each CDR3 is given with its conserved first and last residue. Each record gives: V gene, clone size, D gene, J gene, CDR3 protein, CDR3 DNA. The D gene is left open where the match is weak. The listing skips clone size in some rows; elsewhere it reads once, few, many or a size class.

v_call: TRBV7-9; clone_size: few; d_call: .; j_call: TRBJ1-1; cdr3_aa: CASSPPGVNTEAFF; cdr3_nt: TGTGCCAGCAGCCCCCCGGGCGTGAACACTGAAGCTTTCTTT
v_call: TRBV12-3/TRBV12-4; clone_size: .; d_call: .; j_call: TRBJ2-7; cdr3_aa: CASSTLGLEQYF; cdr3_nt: TGTGCCAGCAGCACCCTGGGCCTCGAGCAGTACTTC
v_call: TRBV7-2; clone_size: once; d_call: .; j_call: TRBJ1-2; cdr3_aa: CASRYGHTGYTF; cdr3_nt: TGTGCCAGCAGGTATGGACATACCGGCTACACCTTC
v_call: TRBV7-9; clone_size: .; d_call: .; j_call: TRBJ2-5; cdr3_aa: CASSLVWEETQYF; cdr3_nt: TGTGCCAGCAGCTTAGTGTGGGAAGAGACCCAGTACTTC
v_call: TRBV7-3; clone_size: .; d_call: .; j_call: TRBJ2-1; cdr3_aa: CASRYPGAHEQFF; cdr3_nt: TGTGCCAGCAGATACCCAGGGGCACATGAGCAGTTCTTC
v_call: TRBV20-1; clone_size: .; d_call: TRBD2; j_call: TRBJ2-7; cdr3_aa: CSARRGSLPYEQYF; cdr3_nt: TGCAGTGCTAGGCGCGGGAGTCTACCCTACGAGCAGTACTTC
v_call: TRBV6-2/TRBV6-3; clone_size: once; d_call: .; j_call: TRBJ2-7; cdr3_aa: CASSRAFGERAYEQYF; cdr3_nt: TGTGCCAGCAGTCGCGCCTTCGGGGAGAGGGCCTACGAGCAGTACTTC
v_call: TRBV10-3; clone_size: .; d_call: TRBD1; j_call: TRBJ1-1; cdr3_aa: CAISESLDRGSEAFF; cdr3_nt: TGTGCCATCAGTGAGTCTTTAGACAGGGGTTCTGAAGCTTTCTTT
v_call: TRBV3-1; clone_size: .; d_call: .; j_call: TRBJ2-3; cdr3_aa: CASSQVGLASTDTQYF; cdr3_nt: TGTGCCAGCAGCCAAGTCGGGTTAGCTAGCACAGATACGCAGTATTTT
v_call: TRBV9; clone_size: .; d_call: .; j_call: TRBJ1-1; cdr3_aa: CASSPPQGFEAFF; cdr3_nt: TGTGCCAGCAGCCCCCCACAGGGTTTTGAAGCTTTCTTT
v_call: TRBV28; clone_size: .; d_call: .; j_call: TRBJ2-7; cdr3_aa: CAIQGQRREQYF; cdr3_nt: TGTGCCATTCAAGGACAGCGCCGCGAGCAGTACTTC
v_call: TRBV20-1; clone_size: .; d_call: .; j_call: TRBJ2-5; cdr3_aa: CSARVMTGRPQETQYF; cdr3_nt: TGCAGTGCTAGAGTTATGACAGGCCGGCCTCAAGAGACCCAGTACTTC
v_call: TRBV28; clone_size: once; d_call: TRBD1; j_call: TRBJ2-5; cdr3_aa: CASSFVTGGETQYF; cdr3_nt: TGTGCCAGCAGTTTCGTCACAGGGGGAGAGACCCAGTACTTC
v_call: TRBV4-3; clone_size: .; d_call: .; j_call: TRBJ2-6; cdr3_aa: CASSQEGRPSSGANVLTF; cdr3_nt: TGCGCCAGCAGCCAAGAGGGCAGACCGAGCTCTGGGGCCAACGTCCTGACTTTC
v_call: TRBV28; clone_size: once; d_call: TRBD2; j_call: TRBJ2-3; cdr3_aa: CASSLVTSGTDTQYF; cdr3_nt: TGTGCCAGCAGTTTAGTGACTAGCGGCACAGATACGCAGTATTTT
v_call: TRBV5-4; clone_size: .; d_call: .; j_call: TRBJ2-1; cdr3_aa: CASSLAQGNNEQFF; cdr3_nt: TGTGCCAGCAGCTTGGCACAGGGAAACAATGAGCAGTTCTTC
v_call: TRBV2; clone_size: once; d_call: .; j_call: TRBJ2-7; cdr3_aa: CATESSSYEQYF; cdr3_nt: TGTGCCACCGAAAGTAGCTCCTACGAGCAGTACTTC
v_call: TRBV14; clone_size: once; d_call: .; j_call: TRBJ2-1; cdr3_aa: CASSQGPGYYNEQFF; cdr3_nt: TGTGCCAGCAGCCAAGGTCCGGGTTACTACAATGAGCAGTTCTTC
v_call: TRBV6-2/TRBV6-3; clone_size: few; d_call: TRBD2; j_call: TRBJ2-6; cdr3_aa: CASSYLGTSGFSGANVLTF; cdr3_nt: TGTGCCAGCAGTTACCTTGGGACTAGCGGGTTCTCTGGGGCCAACGTCCTGACTTTC
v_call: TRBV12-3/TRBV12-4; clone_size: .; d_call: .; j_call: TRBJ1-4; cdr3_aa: CASSLQGGLGKLFF; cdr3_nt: TGTGCCAGCAGTTTACAGGGTGGCCTCGGAAAACTGTTTTTT
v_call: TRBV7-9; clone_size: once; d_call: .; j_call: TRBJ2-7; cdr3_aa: CASSETLSSYEQYF; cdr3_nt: TGTGCCAGCAGCGAGACACTTAGCTCCTACGAGCAGTACTTC
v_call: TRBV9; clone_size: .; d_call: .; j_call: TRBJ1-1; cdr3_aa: CASSVQGGETEAFF; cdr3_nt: TGTGCCAGCAGCGTACAGGGAGGAGAGACTGAAGCTTTCTTT
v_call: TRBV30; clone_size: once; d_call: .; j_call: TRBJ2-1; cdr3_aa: CAWSAGLDEQFF; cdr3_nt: TGTGCCTGGAGCGCAGGATTAGATGAGCAGTTCTTC
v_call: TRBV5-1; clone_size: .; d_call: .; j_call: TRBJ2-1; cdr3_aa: CASSLAGFLGYNEQFF; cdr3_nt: TGCGCCAGCAGCTTGGCCGGTTTTCTGGGGTACAATGAGCAGTTCTTC
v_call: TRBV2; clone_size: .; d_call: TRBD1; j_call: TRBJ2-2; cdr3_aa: CASRQDRAPGELFF; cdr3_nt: TGTGCCAGCAGGCAGGACAGGGCCCCCGGGGAGCTGTTTTTT
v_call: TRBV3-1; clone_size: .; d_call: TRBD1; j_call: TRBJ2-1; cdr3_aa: CASSPRQGPPYNEQFF; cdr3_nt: TGTGCCAGCAGCCCACGACAGGGGCCCCCCTACAATGAGCAGTTCTTC
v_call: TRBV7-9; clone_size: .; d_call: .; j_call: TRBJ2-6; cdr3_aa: CASSTEVGGSGANVLTF; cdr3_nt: TGTGCCAGCAGCACAGAGGTCGGGGGCTCTGGGGCCAACGTCCTGACTTTC
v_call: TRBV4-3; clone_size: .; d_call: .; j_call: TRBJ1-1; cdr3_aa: CASSQAHRQERNTEAFF; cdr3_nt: TGCGCCAGCAGCCAAGCCCATCGACAGGAGCGGAACACTGAAGCTTTCTTT
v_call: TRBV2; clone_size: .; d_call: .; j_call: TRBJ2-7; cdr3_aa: CASRIHNLREQYF; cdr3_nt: TGTGCCAGCAGGATACATAACTTAAGGGAGCAGTACTTC
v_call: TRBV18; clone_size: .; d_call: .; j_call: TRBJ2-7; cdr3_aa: CASSDSAYEQYF; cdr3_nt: TGTGCCAGCTCAGACTCAGCCTACGAGCAGTACTTC
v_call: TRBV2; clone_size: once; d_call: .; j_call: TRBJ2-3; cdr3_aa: CATSPLQGMADTQYF; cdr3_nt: TGTGCCACCTCGCCTTTACAGGGTATGGCAGATACGCAGTATTTT
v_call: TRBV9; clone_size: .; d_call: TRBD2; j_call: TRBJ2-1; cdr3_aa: CASSAGTSGFNEQFF; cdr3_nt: TGTGCCAGCAGTGCCGGGACTAGCGGGTTCAATGAGCAGTTCTTC
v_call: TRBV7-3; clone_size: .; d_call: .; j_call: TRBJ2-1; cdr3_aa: CASSLTIGNEQFF; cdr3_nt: TGTGCCAGCAGCTTAACTATAGGCAATGAGCAGTTCTTC
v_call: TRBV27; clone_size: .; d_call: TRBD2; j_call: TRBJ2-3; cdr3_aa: CASSRLAGDATDTQYF; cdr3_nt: TGTGCCAGCAGCCGACTAGCGGGGGATGCGACAGATACGCAGTATTTT
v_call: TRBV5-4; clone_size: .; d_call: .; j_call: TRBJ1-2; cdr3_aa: CASSFSWVSNYGYTF; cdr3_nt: TGTGCCAGCAGCTTTTCATGGGTATCAAACTATGGCTACACCTTC
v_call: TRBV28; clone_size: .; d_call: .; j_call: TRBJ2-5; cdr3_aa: CASSPELFEKETQYF; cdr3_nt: TGTGCCAGCAGTCCCGAGCTATTCGAAAAAGAGACCCAGTACTTC
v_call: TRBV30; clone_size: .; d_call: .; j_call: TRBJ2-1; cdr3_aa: CAWSPLTFEQFF; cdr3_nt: TGTGCCTGGAGTCCCCTAACATTTGAGCAGTTCTTC
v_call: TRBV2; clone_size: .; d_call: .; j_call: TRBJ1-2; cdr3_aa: CASTGGGGGYTF; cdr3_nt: TGTGCCAGCACTGGGGGAGGGGGTGGCTACACCTTC
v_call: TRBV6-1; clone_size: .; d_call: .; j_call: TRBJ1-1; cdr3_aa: CASSAWVEVMNTEAFF; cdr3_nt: TGTGCCAGCAGCGCTTGGGTGGAGGTAATGAACACTGAAGCTTTCTTT
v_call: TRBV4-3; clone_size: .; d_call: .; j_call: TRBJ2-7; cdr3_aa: CASSQGVANYEQYF; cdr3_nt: TGCGCCAGCAGCCAAGGGGTAGCCAACTACGAGCAGTACTTC
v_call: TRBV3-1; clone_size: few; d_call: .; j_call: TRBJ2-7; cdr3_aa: CASSQLYGPYEQYF; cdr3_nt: TGTGCCAGCAGCCAACTATACGGGCCCTACGAGCAGTACTTC
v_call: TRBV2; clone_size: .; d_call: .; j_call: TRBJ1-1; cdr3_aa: CASSEIGQGNPEAFF; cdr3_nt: TGTGCCAGCAGTGAAATCGGGCAGGGGAACCCTGAAGCTTTCTTT
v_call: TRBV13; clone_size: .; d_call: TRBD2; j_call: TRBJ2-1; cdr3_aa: CASSLARTSEQFF; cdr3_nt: TGTGCCAGCAGCTTAGCCCGGACTAGTGAGCAGTTCTTC